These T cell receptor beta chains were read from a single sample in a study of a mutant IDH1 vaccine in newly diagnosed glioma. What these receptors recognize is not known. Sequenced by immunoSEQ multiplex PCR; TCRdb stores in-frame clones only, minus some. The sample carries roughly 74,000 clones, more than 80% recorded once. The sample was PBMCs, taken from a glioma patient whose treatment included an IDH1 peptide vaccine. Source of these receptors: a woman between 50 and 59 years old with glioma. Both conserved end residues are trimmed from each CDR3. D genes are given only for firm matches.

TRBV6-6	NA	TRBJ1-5	ASSYPLTGNQPQH
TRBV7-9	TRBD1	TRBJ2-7	ASSLSRTGSEQY
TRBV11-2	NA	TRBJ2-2	ASSMDSQMNTGELF
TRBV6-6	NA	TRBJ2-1	ATIHQNTYNEQF
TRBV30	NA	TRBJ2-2	AWRTLRTGELF
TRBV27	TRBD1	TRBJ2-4	ASSPRQGSWIQY
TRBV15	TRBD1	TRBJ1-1	ATSRGPGTAMNTEAF
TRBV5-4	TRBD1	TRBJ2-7	ASSPTGGSYEQY
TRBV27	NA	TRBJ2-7	ASSLGHEQY
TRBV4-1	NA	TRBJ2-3	ASSQGPPGSDTDTQY
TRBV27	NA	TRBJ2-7	ASSLSIGTEQY